This note documents a single T cell receptor (beta chain) sequence. These data originate in a study of blood T cell repertoires in COVID-19. Study-level background: Nucleic acid was either cDNA or gDNA, and it came from T cells, B-cell-depleted T cells, or PBMCs.

Trimming at V came to 5 bases and at J to 8 bases, leaving 11 bases not matched to a gene. In germline, CDR1 is PRHDT, CDR2 FYEKMQ (reference sequence). CDR3 length equals 15 residues. Sequencing used immunoSEQ multiplex PCR; TCRdb keeps in-frame clones, though not all of them. Of 150,000 or so clones in the sample, 85% were seen once. The chain carries TRBV13 and TRBJ2-1; 8 bases agree with TRBD2. The sequenced sample was peripheral blood. This clonotype was obtained from a human donor with acute or convalescent COVID-19. The donor label of this sample is uncertain. CDR3 protein: CASSPTGGAFHEQFF. CDR3 bases: TGTGCCAGCAGCCCCACGGGGGGGGCTTTTCATGAGCAGTTCTTC.